The clone carrying this T cell receptor beta chain appeared a single time. Methods used by the authors: Counts of nucleated cells, estimated from reference gene primer amplification, were obtained. The assay was immunoSEQ multiplex PCR, and TCRdb's table has in-frame clones only and misses some. D and trimming come from the DNA, and the V and J calls and clone size come from that table. The table has 60,000 or so clones, approximately 82% seen once. This sample is drawn from a study of blood T cell repertoires in COVID-19. Across the study: In each case, the material was cDNA or gDNA derived from T cells, B-cell-depleted T cells, or PBMCs.

CDR3 length equals 13 residues. V was trimmed by 3 bases and J by 0 bases, leaving 5 bases between them. Germline V CDR1 and CDR2: SGHNT, YYREEE (reference sequence). This rearrangement joins TRBV5-4 to TRBJ2-3; D call uncertain. The TCR originated in a man in his fifties or sixties with acute or convalescent COVID-19. Sample: peripheral blood. The CDR3: CASSYTSTDTQYF. The CDR3 region has the DNA TGTGCCAGCAGCTATACTAGCACAGATACGCAGTATTTT.